This T cell receptor (beta chain) originates from a study of T-cell memory formation after mild COVID-19 (dated by TCRdb to 2020 to 2022). As for the study more broadly: TCR sequence clusters from the two donors were found to be largely donor specific. Longitudinal TCRalpha and TCRbeta repertoire sequencing tracked T-cell clones expanding and contracting after mild COVID-19 in a couple of donors. The cohort was made up of two young adult volunteers, one female and one male, who were previously healthy. Findings and caveats that apply to the study as a whole: Balanced CD4/CD8 phenotypes were observed for clones contracting from day 15 to 85, whereas a bias towards CD4+ was observed for a second wave of clones expanding from day 15 to 37. Only two mild cases were covered by the study, and larger cohorts that include severe cases with pre-infection samples were considered necessary. The detection of some responding clones in pre-infection memory suggests that pre-existing cross-reactive memory T cells joined the SARS-CoV-2 response. Contracting CD4+ clones appeared mostly in the CM and EM memory subsets, whereas CD8+ clones were enriched in EMRA. SARS-CoV-2 specificity of the second-wave clones peaking on day 37 was not confirmed.

The germline V gene sets CDR1 to SGHTA and CDR2 to FQGTGA. The CDR3 contains 14 residues, cysteine and phenylalanine counted. Only CDR3 DNA remains: 42 bases, in frame from the first base. Germline trimming amounts to 8 bases on V and 10 bases on J, with 11 as the count of junction bases outside the gene matches. Sequencing was performed on an Illumina NovaSeq 6000. TCRalpha and TCRbeta cDNA libraries were constructed by 5'RACE with constant-segment primers, with sample barcodes and unique molecular identifiers being introduced. RNA was extracted from every sample with Trizol reagent. Library amplification was performed in two PCR steps, and a second sample barcode and Illumina TruSeq adapters were introduced in the second step. Sequencing of libraries was performed on an Illumina NovaSeq with 2 x 150 bp paired-end reads. Per the source publication's procedure: The reads were demultiplexed and collapsed into UMI-guided consensus sequences using migec v1.2.7. Using mixcr v2.1.11, the UMI consensuses were aligned to TRA and TRB V and J templates and assembled into clonotypes. A clonotype was counted as expanded or contracted only when both edgeR and NoisET called the clonotype significant, with the noise models trained on biological replicates. For edgeR calls, the cutoffs were a false discovery rate-adjusted p below 0.01 and a log2 fold-change threshold of 1. PCA with hierarchical clustering of max-normalized trajectories of the 1000 most abundant clonotypes was used as exploratory dynamics analysis. The CD4 or CD8 phenotype of responding clones was assigned using the separately sequenced CD4+ and CD8+ repertoires. In TCRdb, the public reads were trimmed at Q25 with fastp and aligned with MiXCR, with productive beta chains retained. Each CDR3 protein gets just one entry, which takes the most common genes and DNA from the rows behind it. The V and J calls shown here were made by TCRdb, not taken from the authors' results. Counted in this sample were around 29,000 distinct CDR3 sequences; 12% of them appeared once. The ten largest clones add up to 15% of the sample.

Ficoll-Paque density gradient centrifugation was the method used to isolate PBMCs. The sample holds many counts of this clonotype. It lacks a known antigen. The record has no base qualities; no much larger clone is one base away. The clonotype comes from an adult woman who had mild COVID-19 (a few samples of this study predate the infection). The sample titles of this study are shuffled in the database, so cell type and time point are left out; the donor was told from shared clones. Recombination linked TRBV7-3 to TRBJ2-1, and TRBD2 aligns with 10 junction nucleotides. Sequences were obtained from PBMCs or a T cell subset sorted from them (not recorded which). The CDR3 loop reads CASGTLAGKREQFF. The bases are TGTGCCAGCGGAACACTAGCGGGAAAGCGCGAGCAGTTCTTC.